The T cell receptor (beta chain) described here comes from a study of blood T cell repertoires in COVID-19 (TCRdb year 2020). Context from the whole study: Samples from collaborators originated in the United States, Italy and Spain and spanned both the acute and convalescent phases of COVID-19. The prospective study material was composed of cDNA or gDNA derived from T cells, B-cell-depleted T cells, or PBMCs. The repertoires were made available in a free public database intended to serve as a resource for research on the immune response to SARS-CoV-2. HLA class I and class II types, where available, came from metadata supplied by the sample provider rather than from assay-based typing. A de-identified subject ID, COVID-19 status, age in years and sex were almost always included in the sample metadata. Deeply sampled blood TCRbeta repertoires from subjects exposed to, actively infected with, or recovered from COVID-19 were included in the dataset. The samples were drawn from two sources: the first 160 participants of the ongoing ImmuneRACE study, and over 1,000 subjects contributed by 6 global collaborators. Broad study findings and their caveats: The quantity of clinical and demographic metadata differed by source and by participant and was supplied without curation.

The V end gives up 5 bases and the J end 5 bases, leaving 6 bases in the junction not matched to a gene. CDR3 length: 14 amino acids, cysteine to phenylalanine. The sequence is cut down to CDR3 DNA, 42 bases in frame from base 1. The germline V gene provides CDR1 MGHRA and CDR2 YSYEKL. Collaborating institutions collected whole blood in K2EDTA tubes following their own protocols. For TCRbeta analysis, collaborator samples were shipped as frozen whole blood, as isolated PBMCs, or as DNA extracted from either sample type. With regard to this clone: Its binding antigen is unknown. No base quality information exists; no much larger clone differs at one position.

TCRbeta CDR3 regions were amplified from genomic DNA by means of the immunoSEQ Assay, a bias-controlled multiplex PCR. Per the authors' processing: The number of nucleated cells in each sample was estimated by amplification of reference gene primers within the assay. Sequence reads were collapsed and filtered to measure the absolute abundance of every unique TCRbeta CDR3 rearrangement. For each sample, productive Simpson clonality was calculated by taking the square root of Simpson's diversity index across productive rearrangements. The clones in this table, taken by TCRdb from immuneACCESS, are in-frame only. Not every clone is retained; where verified, under half of the shortfall comes from an unresolved V gene, and the cause of the rest is unknown. V and J calls plus clone size are reproduced from that table; the DNA served to infer D and trimming. In all, the sample holds 100,000 to 120,000 clones, and less than 85% of those were seen once. Less than 4% of the sample rests with the top ten.

The specimen sequenced was peripheral blood. The origin of this receptor is a woman older than 75 with acute or convalescent COVID-19. This receptor chain uses TRBV4-1 and TRBJ1-1, and 9 bases in between align with TRBD1. CDR3 sequence: CASSSYRGPTEAFF. The nucleotide sequence reads as follows: TGCGCCAGCAGCTCATACAGGGGGCCTACTGAAGCTTTCTTT.